A selection of T cell receptor beta chains follows, all from one sample in a study of beta chain features in type 1 diabetes. Only in-frame clones appear in the TCRdb table, and some are missing; sequencing was by immunoSEQ multiplex PCR. This repertoire shows about 360,000 clones, over 10% found once; its top ten account for around 0.02%. The sequenced sample consisted of naive CD4+ T cells from blood. Source of these receptors: a man aged 18 to 29 in good health. The CDR3 runs from the conserved cysteine through the conserved F or W. D genes are given only for firm matches. Some rows have no size entry. The others give once, few or many, or a class for an expanded clone.

>TRBJ1-5|TRBD1|12|TRBV30|.
TGTGCCTGGGACAGGGACAATCAGCCCCAGCATTTT
CAWDRDNQPQHF
>TRBJ2-3|.|14|TRBV11-3|.
TGTGCCAGCAGCTTGGCAGGGGGCACAGATACGCAGTATTTT
CASSLAGGTDTQYF
>TRBJ2-2|.|12|TRBV27|few
TGTGCCAGCAGCCGGGACACCGGGGAGCTGTTTTTT
CASSRDTGELFF
>TRBJ2-7|TRBD2|14|TRBV6-6|few
TGTGCCAGCAGTTCTTGGGGGGGAGCGGACGAGCAGTACTTC
CASSSWGGADEQYF
>TRBJ2-3|.|17|TRBV5-4|.
TGTGCCAGCAGCGGGTGGAGGGCAGGGTCTTCTCCAGATACGCAGTATTTT
CASSGWRAGSSPDTQYF
>TRBJ2-5|.|11|TRBV29-1|many
TGCAGCGTTGCCTGGAGAGAGACCCAGTACTTC
CSVAWRETQYF
>TRBJ1-1|.|16|TRBV21-1|.
TGTGCCAGCAGCGAGAGGACAGGGATTATTACGGCTGAAGCTTTCTTT
CASSERTGIITAEAFF
>TRBJ2-2|.|16|TRBV4-1|few
TGCGCCAGCAGCCAAGATGGATTCGGACTCTCCGGGGAGCTGTTTTTT
CASSQDGFGLSGELFF
>TRBJ2-7|.|13|TRBV18|.
TGTGCCAGCTCACCGGGGCGGAGGGACGAGCAGTACTTC
CASSPGRRDEQYF
>TRBJ1-1|TRBD1|13|TRBV30|few
TGTGCCTGGAGTGGGGGACAGGGGGCAAAAGCTTTCTTT
CAWSGGQGAKAFF
>TRBJ1-2|.|11|TRBV29-1|many
TGCAGCGTTGAATTCGGGGAAGTTCACACCTTC
CSVEFGEVHTF
>TRBJ2-3|TRBD2|18|TRBV19|.
TGTGCCAGTAGTAAAGGCCCATCAGCGGGATTAACTACAGATACGCAGTATTTT
CASSKGPSAGLTTDTQYF
>TRBJ2-2|TRBD2|17|TRBV9|.
TGTGCCAGCAGCCCCCGGTTAGTAGCGGGGGGGACCGGGGAGCTGTTTTTT
CASSPRLVAGGTGELFF
>TRBJ2-1|.|13|TRBV15|many
TGTGCCACCAGCAGAGAGGAGTACAATGAGCAGTTCTTC
CATSREEYNEQFF
>TRBJ2-5|TRBD2|17|TRBV7-3|few
TGTGCCAGCAGCTTAGCGACTAGCCCCAAGTACCAAGAGACCCAGTACTTC
CASSLATSPKYQETQYF
>TRBJ1-6|.|13|TRBV7-2|.
TGTGCCAGCAGCCCATCCGGAGATTCACCCCTCCACTTT
CASSPSGDSPLHF
>TRBJ2-1|TRBD2|16|TRBV7-3|.
TGTGCCAGCAGCTTCGGCGCGGGAGGGTCCTACAATGAGCAGTTCTTC
CASSFGAGGSYNEQFF
>TRBJ1-1|.|14|TRBV5-1|once
TGCGCCAGCAGCTTGGCGCAGGGGTACACTGAAGCTTTCTTT
CASSLAQGYTEAFF